Each of the 9 T cell receptor beta chains below was sequenced from the same sample in a study of T and B cells in COVID-19 patients. Blood genomic DNA input for TRB amplification was roughly 220-500 ng. Multiplex PCR with BIOMED2 TRB-A/B primer pools amplified TRB rearrangements. TCRdb re-derived calls from the multiplex PCR reads in MiXCR, one entry per CDR3 protein. The sample has more than 4,500 distinct CDR3 sequences, 25% to 30% seen once. Sequenced material: blood. These receptor sequences come from a human donor with active COVID-19.

In regard to this clonotype: At one boundary the junction diverges from the germline segment, which might be a read error. This chain uses TRBV7-9 with TRBJ2-3; 8 nucleotides line up with TRBD2. The CDR3 has 16 amino acids. Germline V gene lookup returns CDR1 SEHNR and CDR2 FQNEAQ (reference sequence). CDR3 sequence: CASSATGTSPTDTEYF. The CDR3 nucleotides read TGTGCCAGCAGCGCTACCGGGACTAGTCCCACAGATACGGAGTATTTT.

Relative to its sample, this clonotype is medium-sized. The chain employs TRBV5-4 and TRBJ2-2; D is perhaps TRBD2 (5 bases). CDR1 and CDR2 (germline): SGHNT, YYREEE (reference sequence). This CDR3 has 15 residues. V lost 0 bases, J lost 2 bases, and 8 bases lay in between. DNA of the CDR3: TGTGCCAGCAGCTTGGAACTAGTTAACACCGGGGAGCTGTTTTTT. Its translation is CASSLELVNTGELFF.

In its sample, this clonotype ranks as medium-sized. The rearrangement links TRBV18 to TRBJ1-5; 7 bases are a match to TRBD1. Germline assignment: CDR1 KGHSH and CDR2 LQKENI. This CDR3 comprises 15 residues. V trimming: 2 bases; J trimming: 3 bases; junction bases outside the gene matches: 4. The CDR3 loop reads CASSPGQGDNQPQHF. CDR3 coding DNA: TGTGCCAGCTCACCAGGGCAGGGGGACAATCAGCCCCAGCATTTT.

Relative to its sample, this clonotype is medium-sized. The rearrangement joins TRBV10-3 to TRBJ2-5; 10 bases are shared with TRBD1. Per germline, CDR1 ENHRY and CDR2 SYGVKD. J was trimmed by 3 bases and V by 4 bases; bases with no gene match: 5. The length of the CDR3 is 15 residues. CDR3 coding DNA: TGTGCCATCAGTGGGCCCGGGACAGGGGAAGAGACCCAGTACTTC. Translated, it gives CAISGPGTGEETQYF.

This clonotype was observed a handful of times. The chain recombines TRBV6-1 with TRBJ1-1; tentatively, D is TRBD1 (5 bases). Trimming left V 7 bases short and J 6 bases short, with 21 bases between. Germline V CDR1 and CDR2: MNHNS, SASEGT. This CDR3 region has 15 residues. CDR3 DNA: TGTGCCAGCATCACCACGGGGGAGGGTTGGGCTGAAGCTTTCTTT. Translation gives CASITTGEGWAEAFF.

This clonotype was counted a few times. V gene TRBV7-2 combines with J gene TRBJ2-1; TRBD2 matches 8 bases. The J segment lost 7 bases and the V segment lost 3 bases, leaving 8 bases of the junction unmatched. The CDR3 spans 15 residues. Per the germline V gene, CDR1 is SGHTA and CDR2 is FQGNSA. DNA for the CDR3: TGTGCCAGCAGCTTTGCTAGCGGGCTATCGAATGAGCAGTTCTTC. It yields the protein CASSFASGLSNEQFF.

The chain joins TRBV20-1 to TRBJ2-7; 13 positions match TRBD2. Unmatched junction bases numbered 8, after V lost 3 bases and J lost 3 bases. Germline V gives CDR1 DFQATT, CDR2 SNEGSKA (reference sequence). This CDR3 is built from 16 residues. The CDR3 loop reads CSASPGTSGTIYEQYF. The CDR3 DNA reads TGCAGTGCTAGTCCCGGGACTAGCGGGACCATCTACGAGCAGTACTTC.

This clonotype was detected once. The chain combines TRBV7-9 with TRBJ1-2, with D maybe TRBD1 (5 bases). Germline V gene data show CDR1 as SEHNR and CDR2 as FQNEAQ (reference sequence). Trimming cost V 5 bases and J 8 bases, with 18 bases left between them. The CDR3 sequence is 14 residues long. The chain's CDR3 is CASSGSGTRRGYTF. In nucleotides, the CDR3 is TGTGCCAGCAGCGGCTCCGGGACCAGAAGGGGCTACACCTTC. The variable domain in full, completed from reference TRBV7-9 and TRBJ1-2, reads DTGVSQNPRHKITKRGQNVTFRCDPISEHNRLYWYRQTLGQGPEFLTYFQNEAQLEKSRLLSDRFSAERPKGSFSTLEIQRTEQGDSAMYLCASSGSGTRRGYTFGSGTRLTVV.

Turning to this clonotype: A clone one base away is much larger, so this may be a read error. The chain carries TRBV6-6 and TRBJ1-6; D not resolved. This CDR3 has 15 amino acids. Deletions cut 6 bases from V and 10 bases from J, with 19 bases between. CDR1 and CDR2 (germline): MNHNY, SVGAGI (reference sequence). CDR3 DNA: TGTGCCAGCAGGGAATTGAGGTCAGGAGGCTCACCCCTCCACTTT. Protein sequence: CASRELRSGGSPLHF.